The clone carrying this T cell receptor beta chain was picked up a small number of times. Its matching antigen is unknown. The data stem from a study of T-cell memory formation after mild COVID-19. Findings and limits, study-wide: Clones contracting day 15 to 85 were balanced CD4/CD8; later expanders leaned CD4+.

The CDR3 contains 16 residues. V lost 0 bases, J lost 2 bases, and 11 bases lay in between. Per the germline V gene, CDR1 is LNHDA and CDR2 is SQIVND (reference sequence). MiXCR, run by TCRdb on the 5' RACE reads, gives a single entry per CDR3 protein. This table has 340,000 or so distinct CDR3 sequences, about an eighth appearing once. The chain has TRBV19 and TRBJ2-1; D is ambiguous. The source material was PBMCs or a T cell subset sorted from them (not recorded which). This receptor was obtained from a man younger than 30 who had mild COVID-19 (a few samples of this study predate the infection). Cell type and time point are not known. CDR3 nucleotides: TGTGCCAGTAGTATAGATCAAGGGTTGCCCTACAATGAGCAGTTCTTC. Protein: CASSIDQGLPYNEQFF.